This T cell receptor (beta chain) was captured in a study of stem cell transplantation in POMP-related autoinflammatory disease. Study-level results: PRAID patients trended toward lower TRB diversity and higher clonality in all analyzed T-cell subsets.

TCRdb's copy holds only in-frame clones and misses some; the assay was immunoSEQ multiplex PCR. The table records some 9,900 clones, roughly three quarters of them present only once. About this clone: Its target is not known.

Germline V gene data show CDR1 as LNHDA and CDR2 as SQIVND (reference sequence). J gave up 0 bases and V 7 bases, and 6 bases lay outside the gene matches. The CDR3 has 14 residues. Here the sequenced sample was CD4+ T cells from PBMCs, taken after stem cell transplantation. V usage is TRBV19 and J usage is TRBJ2-7, with 7 bases that match TRBD2. The TCR comes from a human patient with POMP-related autoinflammation and immune dysregulation (PRAID). Some T cells may be the graft donor's. Here the CDR3 DNA reads TGTGCCAGTACCTCTAGCGGCAGCTCCTACGAGCAGTACTTC. Its translation is CASTSSGSSYEQYF.